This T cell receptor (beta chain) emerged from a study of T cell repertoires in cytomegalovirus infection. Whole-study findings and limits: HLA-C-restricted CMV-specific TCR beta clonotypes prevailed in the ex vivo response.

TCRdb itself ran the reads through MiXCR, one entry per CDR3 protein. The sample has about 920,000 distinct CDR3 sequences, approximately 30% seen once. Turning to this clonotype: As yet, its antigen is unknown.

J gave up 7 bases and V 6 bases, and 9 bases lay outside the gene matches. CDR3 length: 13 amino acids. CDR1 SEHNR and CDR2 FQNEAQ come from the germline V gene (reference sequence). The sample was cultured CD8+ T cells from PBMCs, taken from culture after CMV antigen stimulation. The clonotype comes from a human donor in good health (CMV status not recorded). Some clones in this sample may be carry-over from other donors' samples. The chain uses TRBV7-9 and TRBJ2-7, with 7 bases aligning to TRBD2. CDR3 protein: CASSPPGGREQYV. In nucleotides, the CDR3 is TGTGCCAGCAGTCCGCCGGGGGGACGGGAGCAGTACGTC.